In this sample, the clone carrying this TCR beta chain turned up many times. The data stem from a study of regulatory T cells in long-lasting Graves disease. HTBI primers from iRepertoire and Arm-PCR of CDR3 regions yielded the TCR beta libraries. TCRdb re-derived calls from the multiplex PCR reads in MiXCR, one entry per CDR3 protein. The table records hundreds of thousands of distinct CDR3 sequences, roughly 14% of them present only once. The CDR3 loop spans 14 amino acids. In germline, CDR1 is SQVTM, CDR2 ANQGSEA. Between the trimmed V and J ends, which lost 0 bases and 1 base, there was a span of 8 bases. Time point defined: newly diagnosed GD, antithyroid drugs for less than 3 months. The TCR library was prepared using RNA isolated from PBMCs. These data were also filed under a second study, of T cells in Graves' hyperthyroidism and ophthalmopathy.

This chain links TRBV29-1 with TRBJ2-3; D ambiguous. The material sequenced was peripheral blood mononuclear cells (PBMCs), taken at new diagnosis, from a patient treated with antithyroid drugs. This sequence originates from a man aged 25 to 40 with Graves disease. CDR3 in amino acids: CSVEDTLRTDTQYF. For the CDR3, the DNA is TGCAGCGTTGAAGATACACTTCGCACAGATACGCAGTATTTT.